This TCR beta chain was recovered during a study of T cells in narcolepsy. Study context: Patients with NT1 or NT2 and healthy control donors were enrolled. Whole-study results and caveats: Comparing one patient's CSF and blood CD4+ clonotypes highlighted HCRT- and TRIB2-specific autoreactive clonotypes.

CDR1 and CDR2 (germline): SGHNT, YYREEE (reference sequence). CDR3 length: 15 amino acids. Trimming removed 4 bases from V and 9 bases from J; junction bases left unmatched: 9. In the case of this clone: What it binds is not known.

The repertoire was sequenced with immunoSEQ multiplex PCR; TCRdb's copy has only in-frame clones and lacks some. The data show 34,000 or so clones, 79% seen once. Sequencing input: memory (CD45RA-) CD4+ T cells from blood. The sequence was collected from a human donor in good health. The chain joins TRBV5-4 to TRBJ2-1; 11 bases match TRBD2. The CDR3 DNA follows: TGTGCCAGCAGCCCACTAGCGGGAGAGTCTTTTGAGCAGTTCTTC. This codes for CASSPLAGESFEQFF.